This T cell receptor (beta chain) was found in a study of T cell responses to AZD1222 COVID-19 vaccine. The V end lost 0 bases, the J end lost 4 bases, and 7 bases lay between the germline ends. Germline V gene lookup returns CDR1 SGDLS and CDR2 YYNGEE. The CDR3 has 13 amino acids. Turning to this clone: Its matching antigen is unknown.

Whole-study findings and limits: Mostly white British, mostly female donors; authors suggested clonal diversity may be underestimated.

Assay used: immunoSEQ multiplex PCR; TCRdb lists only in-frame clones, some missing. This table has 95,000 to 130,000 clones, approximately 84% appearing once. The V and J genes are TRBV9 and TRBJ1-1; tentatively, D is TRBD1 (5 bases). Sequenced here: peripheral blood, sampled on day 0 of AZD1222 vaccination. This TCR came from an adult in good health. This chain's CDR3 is CASSVGQGTEAFF. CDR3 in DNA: TGTGCCAGCAGCGTAGGGCAGGGCACTGAAGCTTTCTTT.